The 5 T cell receptor beta chains given below trace back to one sample, sequenced in a study of T cell repertoires in aging, cancer and after chemotherapy. Amplification of TCR beta used genomic DNA extracted from peripheral blood. A mixed TRB-A/B primer pool amplified rearranged TRB by multiplex touch-down PCR. One entry per CDR3 protein results from TCRdb running MiXCR on the multiplex PCR reads. The sample has around 9,600 distinct CDR3 sequences, around 40% seen once. The material sequenced was blood. The receptors shown here come from a human donor in good health.

This clonotype was picked up a small number of times. The chain has TRBV6-5 and TRBJ2-3; possibly TRBD1 or TRBD2 for D (6 bases each). V was shortened by 0 bases and J by 2 bases, with 12 bases between the two germline ends. Germline V gives CDR1 MNHEY, CDR2 SVGAGI. The CDR3 runs to 16 residues. The CDR3 DNA follows: TGTGCCAGCAGTTACTCTTCGGGGGCTGACACAGATACGCAGTATTTT. Amino acid sequence: CASSYSSGADTDTQYF.

This clonotype occurred a few times. V and J are TRBV19 and TRBJ2-3, with 9 bases identical to TRBD1. Per germline, CDR1 LNHDA and CDR2 SQIVND (reference sequence). The CDR3 is 16 amino acids. V was pared by 6 bases and J by 9 bases, with 16 bases of the junction left unmatched. CDR3 nucleotides: TGTGCCAGTAGCATTGAAACAGGGGGCACCAGGGGCACGCAGTATTTT. This gives the protein CASSIETGGTRGTQYF.

The J gene is TRBJ2-1, the V gene TRBV20-1, with D possibly being TRBD2 (5 bases). V was trimmed by 1 base and J by 3 bases, leaving 10 bases between them. Germline V CDR1 and CDR2: DFQATT, SNEGSKA (reference sequence). There are 14 residues in the CDR3. CDR3 sequence (DNA): TGCAGTGCTAGAGCTGCTGACTACTACAATGAGCAGTTCTTC. It yields the protein CSARAADYYNEQFF.

By frequency in the sample, this clonotype is medium-sized. V is TRBV29-1 and J is TRBJ1-1; D perhaps matches TRBD1 (6 bases). The germline V gene encodes CDR1 SQVTM and CDR2 ANQGSEA. The CDR3 is 12 residues long. The germline V and J ends were trimmed by 5 bases and 3 bases, with 10 bases remaining between them. CDR3 nucleotides: TGCAGCGTTACAGGGTCCTACACTGAAGCTTTCTTT. Its protein is CSVTGSYTEAFF.

In this sample, this clonotype turned up once. The V call is TRBV5-6, the J call TRBJ2-7, with 9 positions matching TRBD1. Germline trimming cut 5 bases from V and 2 bases from J; bases unmatched to any gene: 5. This CDR3 is built from 14 residues. Germline lookup yields CDR1 SGHDT and CDR2 YYEEEE. The CDR3 nucleotides are TGTGCCAGCAGTCGGACAGGGGCTACCTACGAGCAGTACTTC. Its protein product is CASSRTGATYEQYF.